Sequencing of this T cell receptor (beta chain) was carried out in a study of shared clonotypes between healthy human individuals. About this clone: Additional DNA sequences in this sample encode the identical CDR3.

Here immunoSEQ multiplex PCR was the method, and the copy in TCRdb shows in-frame clones only, minus some. The data contain fewer than 3 million clones, around 93% of them seen just once; the ten biggest clones take up more than 0.35%. Germline V lookup: CDR1 SGHRS, CDR2 YFSETQ. CDR3 length: 15 residues. V was pared by 0 bases and J by 1 base, with 10 bases between. The clonotype comes from a man aged 18 to 29 in good health. Some clones in this sample may be carry-over from other donors' samples. The chain recombines TRBV5-1 with TRBJ1-1; no clear D. The specimen sequenced was naive CD4+ T cells from PBMCs. Subset meaning: CD45RA+ positively selected. Written as DNA, the CDR3 is TGCGCCAGCAGCTTGGCCTGGCAGCCGAACACTGAAGCTTTCTTT. This gives the protein CASSLAWQPNTEAFF.